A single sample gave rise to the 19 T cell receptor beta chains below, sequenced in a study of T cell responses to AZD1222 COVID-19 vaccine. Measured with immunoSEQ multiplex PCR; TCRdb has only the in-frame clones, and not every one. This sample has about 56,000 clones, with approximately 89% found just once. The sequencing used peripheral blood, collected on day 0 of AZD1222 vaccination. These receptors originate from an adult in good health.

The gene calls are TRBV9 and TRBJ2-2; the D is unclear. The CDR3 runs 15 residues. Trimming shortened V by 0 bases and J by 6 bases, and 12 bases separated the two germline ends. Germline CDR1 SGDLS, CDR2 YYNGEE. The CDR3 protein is CASSVELGPAGELFF. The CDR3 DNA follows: TGTGCCAGCAGCGTAGAGCTAGGCCCGGCCGGGGAGCTGTTTTTT.

CDR3: CASSSSLGTNEKLFF. The CDR3 nucleotides read TGTGCCAGCAGTTCCAGTTTAGGGACTAATGAAAAACTGTTTTTT. The chain is built from TRBV27 and TRBJ1-4, with D hard to call. The CDR3 spans 15 residues. Trimming took off 4 bases at V and 2 bases at J, with 11 bases between the two ends. Germline CDR1 and CDR2: MNHEY and SMNVEV (reference sequence).

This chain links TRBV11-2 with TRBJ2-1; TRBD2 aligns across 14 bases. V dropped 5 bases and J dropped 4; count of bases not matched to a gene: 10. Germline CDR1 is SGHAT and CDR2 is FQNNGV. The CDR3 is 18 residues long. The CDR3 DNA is TGTGCCAGCAGCCCCGGGACTAGCGGGAGAACCGCGTACAATGAGCAGTTCTTC. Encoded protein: CASSPGTSGRTAYNEQFF.

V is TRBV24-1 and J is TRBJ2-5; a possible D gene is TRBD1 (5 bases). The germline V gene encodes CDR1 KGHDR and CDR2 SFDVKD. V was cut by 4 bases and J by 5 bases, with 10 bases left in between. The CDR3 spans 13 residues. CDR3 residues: CATSDRVFETQYF. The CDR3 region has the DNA TGTGCCACCAGTGACAGGGTTTTCGAGACCCAGTACTTC.

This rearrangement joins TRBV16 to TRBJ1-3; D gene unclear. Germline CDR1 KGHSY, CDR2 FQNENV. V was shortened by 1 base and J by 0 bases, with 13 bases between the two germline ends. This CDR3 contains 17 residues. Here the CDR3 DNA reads TGTGCCAGCAGCCAATGGGTCCCAGGACTCTCTGGAAACACCATATATTTT. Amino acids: CASSQWVPGLSGNTIYF.

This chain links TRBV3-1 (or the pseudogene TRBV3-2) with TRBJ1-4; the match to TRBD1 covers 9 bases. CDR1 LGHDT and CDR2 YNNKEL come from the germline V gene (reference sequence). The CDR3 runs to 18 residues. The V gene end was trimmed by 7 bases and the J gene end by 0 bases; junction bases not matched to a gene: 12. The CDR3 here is CASNPPGTGNTTNEKLFF. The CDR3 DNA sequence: TGTGCCAGCAACCCCCCCGGGACAGGGAATACAACTAATGAAAAACTGTTTTTT.

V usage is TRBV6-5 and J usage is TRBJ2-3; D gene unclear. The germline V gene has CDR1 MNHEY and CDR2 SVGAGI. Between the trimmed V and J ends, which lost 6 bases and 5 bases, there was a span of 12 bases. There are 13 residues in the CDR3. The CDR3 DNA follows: TGTGCCAGCAGCCGAACGATTCAAGATACGCAGTATTTT. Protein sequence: CASSRTIQDTQYF.

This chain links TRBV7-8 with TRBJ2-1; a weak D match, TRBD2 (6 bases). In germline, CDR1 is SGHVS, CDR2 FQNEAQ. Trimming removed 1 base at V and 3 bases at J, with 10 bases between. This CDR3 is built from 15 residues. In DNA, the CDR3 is TGTGCCAGCAGCTTAGAGGGCGGGGACTACAATGAGCAGTTCTTC. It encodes CASSLEGGDYNEQFF.

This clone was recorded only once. CDR3 DNA: TGTGCCAGCAGTGGGCCGGGGGCCGGTAACTATGGCTACACCTTC. Amino acid sequence: CASSGPGAGNYGYTF. This chain links TRBV28 with TRBJ1-2; TRBD1 might be the D (6 bases). V was trimmed by 5 bases and J by 1 base, leaving 14 bases between them. Germline CDR1 reads MDHEN; CDR2 reads SYDVKM. This CDR3 is built from 15 residues.

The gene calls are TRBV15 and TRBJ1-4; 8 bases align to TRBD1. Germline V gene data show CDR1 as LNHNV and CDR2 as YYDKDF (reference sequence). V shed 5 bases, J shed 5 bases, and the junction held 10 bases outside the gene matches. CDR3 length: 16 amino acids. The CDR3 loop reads CATSPPRAGGNEKLFF. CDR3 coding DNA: TGTGCCACCAGCCCTCCCAGGGCAGGGGGCAATGAAAAACTGTTTTTT.

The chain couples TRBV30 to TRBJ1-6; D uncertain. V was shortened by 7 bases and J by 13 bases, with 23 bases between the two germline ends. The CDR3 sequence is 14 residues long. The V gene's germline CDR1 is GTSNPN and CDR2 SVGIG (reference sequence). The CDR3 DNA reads TGTGCCTATCTAGACGAGTCACGCATAGGGCCCCTCCACTTT. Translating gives CAYLDESRIGPLHF.

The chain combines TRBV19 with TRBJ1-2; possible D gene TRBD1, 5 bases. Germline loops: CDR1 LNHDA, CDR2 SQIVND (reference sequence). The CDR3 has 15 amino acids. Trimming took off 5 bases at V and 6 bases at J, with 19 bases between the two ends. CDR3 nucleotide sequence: TGTGCCAGTAGTGCCCTAGCCAGGGATAAGGATGGCTACACCTTC. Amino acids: CASSALARDKDGYTF.

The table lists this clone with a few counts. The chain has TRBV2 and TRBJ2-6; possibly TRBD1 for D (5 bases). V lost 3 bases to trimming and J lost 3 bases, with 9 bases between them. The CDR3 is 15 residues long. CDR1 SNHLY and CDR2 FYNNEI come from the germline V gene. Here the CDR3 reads CASSDQGGGANVLTF. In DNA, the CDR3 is TGTGCCAGCAGTGATCAGGGTGGTGGGGCCAACGTCCTGACTTTC.

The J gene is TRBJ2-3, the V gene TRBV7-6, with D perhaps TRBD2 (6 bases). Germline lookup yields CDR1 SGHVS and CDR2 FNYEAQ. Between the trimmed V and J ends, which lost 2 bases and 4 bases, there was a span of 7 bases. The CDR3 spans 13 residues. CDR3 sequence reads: CASSLREPDTQYF. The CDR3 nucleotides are TGTGCCAGCAGCTTACGGGAGCCAGATACGCAGTATTTT.

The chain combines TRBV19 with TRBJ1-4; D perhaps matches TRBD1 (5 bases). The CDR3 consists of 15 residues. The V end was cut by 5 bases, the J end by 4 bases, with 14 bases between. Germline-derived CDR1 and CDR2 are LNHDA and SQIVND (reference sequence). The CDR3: CASSRGAGRNEKLFF. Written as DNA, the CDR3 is TGTGCCAGTAGTCGAGGGGCAGGCCGTAATGAAAAACTGTTTTTT.

The CDR3 spells CASSSGLARHNEQFF. CDR3 in DNA: TGTGCCAGCAGCTCGGGACTAGCGAGGCACAATGAGCAGTTCTTC. This chain uses TRBV11-1 with TRBJ2-1; 10 bases agree with TRBD2. Germline values: CDR1 SGHAT, CDR2 FQDESV (reference sequence). CDR3 size: 15 residues. V dropped 4 bases and J dropped 5; count of bases not matched to a gene: 5.

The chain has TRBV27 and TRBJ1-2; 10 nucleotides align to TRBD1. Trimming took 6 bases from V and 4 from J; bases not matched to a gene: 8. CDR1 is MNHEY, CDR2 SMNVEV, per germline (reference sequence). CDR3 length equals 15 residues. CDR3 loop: CASSGGQGVSYGYTF. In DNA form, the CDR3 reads TGTGCCAGCAGCGGAGGACAGGGGGTTAGCTATGGCTACACCTTC.

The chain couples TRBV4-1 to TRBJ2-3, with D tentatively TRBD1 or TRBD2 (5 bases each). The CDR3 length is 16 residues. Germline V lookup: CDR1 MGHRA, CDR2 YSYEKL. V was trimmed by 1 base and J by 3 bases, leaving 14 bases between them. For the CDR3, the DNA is TGCGCCAGCAGCCAAGGATCTGGGGACCGAACAGATACGCAGTATTTT. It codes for CASSQGSGDRTDTQYF.

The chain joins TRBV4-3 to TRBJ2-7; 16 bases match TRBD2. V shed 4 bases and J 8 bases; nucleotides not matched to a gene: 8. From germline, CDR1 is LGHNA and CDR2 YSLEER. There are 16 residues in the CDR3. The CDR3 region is CASSPGTSGRVDQQYF. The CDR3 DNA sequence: TGCGCCAGCAGCCCGGGGACTAGCGGGAGGGTCGACCAGCAGTACTTC.